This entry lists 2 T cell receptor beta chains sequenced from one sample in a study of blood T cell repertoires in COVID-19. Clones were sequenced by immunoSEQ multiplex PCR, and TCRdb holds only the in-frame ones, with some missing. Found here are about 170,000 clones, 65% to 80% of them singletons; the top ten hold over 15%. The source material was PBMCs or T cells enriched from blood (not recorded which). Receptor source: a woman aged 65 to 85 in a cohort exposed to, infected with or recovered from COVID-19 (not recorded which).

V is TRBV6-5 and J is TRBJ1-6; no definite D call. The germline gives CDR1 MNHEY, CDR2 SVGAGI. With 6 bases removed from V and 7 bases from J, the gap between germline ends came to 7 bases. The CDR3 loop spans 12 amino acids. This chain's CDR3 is CASRVLNSPLHF. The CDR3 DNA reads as TGTGCCAGCAGAGTACTCAATTCACCCCTCCACTTT.

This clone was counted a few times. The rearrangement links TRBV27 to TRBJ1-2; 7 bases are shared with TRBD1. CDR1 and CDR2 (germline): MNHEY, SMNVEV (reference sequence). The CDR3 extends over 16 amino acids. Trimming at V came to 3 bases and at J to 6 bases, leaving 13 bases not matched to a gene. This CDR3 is CASSLTRDSLGDGYTF. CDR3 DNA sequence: TGTGCCAGCAGTTTGACACGGGACAGCTTAGGCGATGGCTACACCTTC.